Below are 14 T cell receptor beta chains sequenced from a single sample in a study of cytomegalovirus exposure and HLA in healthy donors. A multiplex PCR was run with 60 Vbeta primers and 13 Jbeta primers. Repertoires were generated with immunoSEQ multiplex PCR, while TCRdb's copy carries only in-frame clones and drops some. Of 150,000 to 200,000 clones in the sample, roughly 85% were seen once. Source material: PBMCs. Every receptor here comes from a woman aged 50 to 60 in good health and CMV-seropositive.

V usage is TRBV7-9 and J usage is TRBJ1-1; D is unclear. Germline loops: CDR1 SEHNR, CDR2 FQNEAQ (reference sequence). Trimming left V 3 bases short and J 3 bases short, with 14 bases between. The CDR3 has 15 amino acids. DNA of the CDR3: TGTGCCAGCAGCTTCGGAAGCGGCTCTGACACTGAAGCTTTCTTT. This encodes CASSFGSGSDTEAFF. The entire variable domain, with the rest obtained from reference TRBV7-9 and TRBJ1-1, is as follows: DTGVSQNPRHKITKRGQNVTFRCDPISEHNRLYWYRQTLGQGPEFLTYFQNEAQLEKSRLLSDRFSAERPKGSFSTLEIQRTEQGDSAMYLCASSFGSGSDTEAFFGQGTRLTVV.

CDR3 protein: CASSTQSYEQYF. The DNA of the CDR3 is TGTGCCAGCAGCACTCAGTCCTACGAGCAGTACTTC. The chain recombines TRBV21-1 with TRBJ2-7; the D call in the table, TRBD1, was not verified against the DNA. TRBV21-1 is a listed pseudogene. The CDR3 has 12 amino acids.

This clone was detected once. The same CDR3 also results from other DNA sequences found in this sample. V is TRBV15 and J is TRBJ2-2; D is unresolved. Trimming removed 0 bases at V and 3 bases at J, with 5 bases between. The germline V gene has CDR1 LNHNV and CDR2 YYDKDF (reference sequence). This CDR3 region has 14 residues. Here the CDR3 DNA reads TGTGCCACCAGCAGAGACCCGGACACCGGGGAGCTGTTTTTT. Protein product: CATSRDPDTGELFF.

DNA of the CDR3: TGTGCCAGCAGAAGCACGGGTTTCGGCGGCTACACCTTC. Encoded protein: CASRSTGFGGYTF. The chain couples TRBV6-6 to TRBJ1-2, with D hard to call. CDR1 MNHNY and CDR2 SVGAGI come from the germline V gene (reference sequence). This CDR3 contains 13 residues. Trimming cost V 6 bases and J 8 bases, with 16 bases left between them.

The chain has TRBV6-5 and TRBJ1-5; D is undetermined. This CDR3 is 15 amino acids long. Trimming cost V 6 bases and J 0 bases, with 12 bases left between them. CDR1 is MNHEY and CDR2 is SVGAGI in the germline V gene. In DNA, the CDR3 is TGTGCCAGCAGCCGAAACGAGGGTAGCAATCAGCCCCAGCATTTT. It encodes CASSRNEGSNQPQHF.

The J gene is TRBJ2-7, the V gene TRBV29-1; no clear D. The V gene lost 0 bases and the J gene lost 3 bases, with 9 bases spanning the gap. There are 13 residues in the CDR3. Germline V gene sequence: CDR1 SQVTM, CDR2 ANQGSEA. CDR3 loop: CSVEDVAGYEQYF. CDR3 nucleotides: TGCAGCGTTGAAGACGTCGCCGGCTACGAGCAGTACTTC.

CDR3 residues: CASSLSDYEQYF. Written as DNA, the CDR3 is TGTGCCAGCAGCTTGTCAGACTACGAGCAGTACTTC. The V call is TRBV5-4, the J call TRBJ2-7; D gene unclear. The CDR3 extends over 12 amino acids. V was clipped by 1 base and J by 3 bases, with 5 bases between them. Germline V gene lookup returns CDR1 SGHNT and CDR2 YYREEE (reference sequence).

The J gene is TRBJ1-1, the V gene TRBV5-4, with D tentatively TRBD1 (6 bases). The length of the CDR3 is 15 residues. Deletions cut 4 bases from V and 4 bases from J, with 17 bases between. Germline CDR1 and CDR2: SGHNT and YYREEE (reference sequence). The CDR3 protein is CASSTLQGRGTEAFF. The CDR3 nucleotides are TGTGCCAGCAGCACCTTACAGGGAAGGGGCACTGAAGCTTTCTTT.

CDR3 bases: TGTGCCAGCAGCCAAGACAGGGTTTATGGCTACACCTTC. Its protein is CASSQDRVYGYTF. V and J are TRBV7-9 and TRBJ1-2; 7 bases agree with TRBD1. This CDR3 contains 13 residues. Trimming at V came to 5 bases and at J to 5 bases, leaving 5 bases not matched to a gene. Germline V CDR1 and CDR2: SEHNR, FQNEAQ (reference sequence). The variable domain in full, with the rest retrieved from reference TRBV7-9 and TRBJ1-2, is DTGVSQNPRHKITKRGQNVTFRCDPISEHNRLYWYRQTLGQGPEFLTYFQNEAQLEKSRLLSDRFSAERPKGSFSTLEIQRTEQGDSAMYLCASSQDRVYGYTFGSGTRLTVV.

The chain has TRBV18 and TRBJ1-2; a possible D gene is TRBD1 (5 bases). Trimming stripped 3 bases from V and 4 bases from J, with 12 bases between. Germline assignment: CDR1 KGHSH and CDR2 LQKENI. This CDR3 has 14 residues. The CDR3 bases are TGTGCCAGCTCACCTGGCAGGGTGGCCTATGGCTACACCTTC. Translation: CASSPGRVAYGYTF.

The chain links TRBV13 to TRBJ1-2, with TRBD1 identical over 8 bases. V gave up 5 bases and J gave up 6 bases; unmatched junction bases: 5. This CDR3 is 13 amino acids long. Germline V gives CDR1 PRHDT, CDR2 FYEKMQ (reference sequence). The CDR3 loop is CASSPDRAHGYTF. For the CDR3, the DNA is TGTGCCAGCAGCCCGGACAGGGCTCATGGCTACACCTTC.

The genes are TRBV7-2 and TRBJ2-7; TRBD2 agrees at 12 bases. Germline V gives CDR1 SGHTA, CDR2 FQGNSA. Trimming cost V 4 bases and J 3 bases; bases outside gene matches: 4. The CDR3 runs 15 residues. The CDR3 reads CASSSTSGGFYEQYF. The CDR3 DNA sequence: TGTGCCAGCAGCTCAACTAGCGGGGGGTTCTACGAGCAGTACTTC.

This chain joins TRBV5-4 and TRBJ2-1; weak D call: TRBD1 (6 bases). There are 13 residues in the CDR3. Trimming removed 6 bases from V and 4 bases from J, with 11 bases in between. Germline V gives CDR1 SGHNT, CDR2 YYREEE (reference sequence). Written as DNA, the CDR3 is TGTGCCAGCAATTCAGGGGATTACAATGAGCAGTTCTTC. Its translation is CASNSGDYNEQFF.

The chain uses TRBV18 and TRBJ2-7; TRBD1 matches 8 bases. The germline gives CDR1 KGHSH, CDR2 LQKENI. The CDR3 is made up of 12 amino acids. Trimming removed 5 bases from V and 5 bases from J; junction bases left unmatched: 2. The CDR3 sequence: CASSSTGDEQYF. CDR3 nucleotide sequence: TGTGCCAGCTCATCGACAGGGGACGAGCAGTACTTC.